What follows describes a single T cell receptor (beta chain). Under the authors' procedure: The assay estimated nucleated cells by amplifying reference gene primers. The protocol was immunoSEQ multiplex PCR, while the TCRdb copy is restricted to in-frame clones and leaves out a portion. The V and J calls and clone size are taken from that table; D and trimming were inferred from the DNA. The sample consists of about 260,000 clones, approximately 90% of them appearing once. The data belong to a study of blood T cell repertoires in COVID-19. Study information: Samples came from the United States, Italy and Spain, spanning acute and convalescent COVID-19.

The CDR3 extends over 15 amino acids. The sequenced sample consisted of peripheral blood. The TCR originated in a woman in her fifties or sixties who had recovered from COVID-19. This sequence joins TRBV21-1 and TRBJ2-7; TRBD1, the table's D call, lacks a check against the DNA. TRBV21-1 is classified as a pseudogene. The CDR3: CASRPYRQGVHEQYF. CDR3 in DNA: TGTGCCAGCAGACCCTATCGACAGGGGGTCCACGAGCAGTACTTC.